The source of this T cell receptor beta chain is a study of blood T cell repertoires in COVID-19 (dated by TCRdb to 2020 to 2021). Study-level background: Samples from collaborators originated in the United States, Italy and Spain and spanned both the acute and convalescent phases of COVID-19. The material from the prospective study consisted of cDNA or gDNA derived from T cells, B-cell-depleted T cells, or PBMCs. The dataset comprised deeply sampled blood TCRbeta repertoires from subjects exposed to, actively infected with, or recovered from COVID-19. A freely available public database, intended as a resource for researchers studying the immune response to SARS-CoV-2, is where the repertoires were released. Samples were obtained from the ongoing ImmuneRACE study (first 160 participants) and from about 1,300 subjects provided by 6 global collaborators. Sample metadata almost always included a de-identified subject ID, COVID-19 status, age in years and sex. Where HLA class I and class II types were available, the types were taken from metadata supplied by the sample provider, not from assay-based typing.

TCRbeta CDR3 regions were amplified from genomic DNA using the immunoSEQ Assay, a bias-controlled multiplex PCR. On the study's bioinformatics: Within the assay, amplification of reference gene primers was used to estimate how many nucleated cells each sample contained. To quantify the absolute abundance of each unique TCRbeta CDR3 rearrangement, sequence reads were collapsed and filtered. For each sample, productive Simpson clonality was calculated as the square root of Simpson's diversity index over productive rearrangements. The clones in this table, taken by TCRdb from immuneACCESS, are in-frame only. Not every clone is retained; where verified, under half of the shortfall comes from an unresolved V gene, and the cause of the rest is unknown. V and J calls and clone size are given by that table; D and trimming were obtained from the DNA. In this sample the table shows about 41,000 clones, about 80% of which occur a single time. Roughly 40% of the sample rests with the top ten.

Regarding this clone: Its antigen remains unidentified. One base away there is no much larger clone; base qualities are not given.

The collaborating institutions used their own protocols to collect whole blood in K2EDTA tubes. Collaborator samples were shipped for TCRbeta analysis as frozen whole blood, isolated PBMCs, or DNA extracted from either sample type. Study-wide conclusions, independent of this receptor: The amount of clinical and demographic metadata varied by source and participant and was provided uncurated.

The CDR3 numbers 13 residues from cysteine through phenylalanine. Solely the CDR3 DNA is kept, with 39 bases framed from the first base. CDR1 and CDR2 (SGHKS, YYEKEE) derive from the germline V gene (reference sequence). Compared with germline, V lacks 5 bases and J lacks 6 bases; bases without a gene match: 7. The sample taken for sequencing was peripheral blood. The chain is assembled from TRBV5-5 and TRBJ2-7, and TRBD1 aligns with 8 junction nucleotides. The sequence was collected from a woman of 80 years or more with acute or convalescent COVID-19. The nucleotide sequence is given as TGTGCCAGCAGAAAGAACAGGGGGAGCGAGCAGTACTTC. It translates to CASRKNRGSEQYF.